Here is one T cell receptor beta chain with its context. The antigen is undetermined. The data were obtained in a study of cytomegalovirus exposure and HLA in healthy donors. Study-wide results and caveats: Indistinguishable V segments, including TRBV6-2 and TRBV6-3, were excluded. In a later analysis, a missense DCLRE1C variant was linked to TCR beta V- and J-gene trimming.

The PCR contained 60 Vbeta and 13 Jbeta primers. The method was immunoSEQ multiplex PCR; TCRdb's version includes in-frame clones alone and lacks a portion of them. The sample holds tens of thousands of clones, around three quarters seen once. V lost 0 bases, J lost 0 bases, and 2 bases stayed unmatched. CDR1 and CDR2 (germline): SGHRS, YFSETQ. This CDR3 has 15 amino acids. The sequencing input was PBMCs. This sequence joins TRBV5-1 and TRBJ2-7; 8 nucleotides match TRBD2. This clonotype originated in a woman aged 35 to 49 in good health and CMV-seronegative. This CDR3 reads CASSLALAGSYEQYF. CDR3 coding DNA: TGCGCCAGCAGCTTGGCTCTAGCGGGCTCCTACGAGCAGTACTTC. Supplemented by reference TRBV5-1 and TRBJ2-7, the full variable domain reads KAGVTQTPRYLIKTRGQQVTLSCSPISGHRSVSWYQQTPGQGLQFLFEYFSETQRNKGNFPGRFSGRQFSNSRSEMNVSTLELGDSALYLCASSLALAGSYEQYFGPGTRLTVT.